The following is a TCR beta chain sequence with its context. Only in-frame clones appear in the TCRdb table, and some are missing; sequencing was by immunoSEQ multiplex PCR. Here the sample spans about 160,000 clones, 92% being singletons. This entry comes from a study of T cell responses to AZD1222 COVID-19 vaccine. V shed 3 bases, J shed 1 base, and the junction held 5 bases outside the gene matches. The V gene's germline CDR1 is KGHSH and CDR2 LQKENI. The CDR3 contains 16 residues. The chain recombines TRBV18 with TRBJ2-5, with 10 bases matching TRBD2. The specimen was peripheral blood, collected on day 0 of MenACWY control vaccination. The TCR sequence derives from an adult in good health. The CDR3 DNA sequence: TGTGCCAGCTCACCGAGGACTAGCGGTCTCCAAGAGACCCAGTACTTC. Protein: CASSPRTSGLQETQYF.